These 18 T cell receptor beta chains were all obtained from the same sample, sequenced in a study of human T cells and chemical hapten exposure. TCRdb reprocessed the RACE reads with MiXCR, giving one entry per CDR3 protein. The repertoire holds 95,000 to 150,000 distinct CDR3 sequences, with over 9% as singletons. Time point denoted: patch test 3, about 24 weeks after DPC sensitization. The treatment denotes: therapeutic diphenylcyclopropenone sensitization with weekly scalp DPC. The material was whole blood, obtained in connection with sensitization to the hapten diphenylcyclopropenone (DPC). Every receptor here comes from a woman aged 50 to 60 with alopecia areata. Some clones in this sample may be carry-over from other donors' samples.

This clonotype was counted only a few times. V usage is TRBV28 and J usage is TRBJ1-4; D is unclear. Trimming removed 6 bases at V and 4 bases at J, with 6 bases between. The CDR3 spans 12 residues. The germline CDR1 and CDR2 sequences are MDHEN and SYDVKM. CDR3 sequence (DNA): TGTGCCAGCAGCCTTTTTAATGAAAAACTGTTTTTT. Its translation: CASSLFNEKLFF.

The chain recombines TRBV10-3 with TRBJ2-3, with 8 bases aligning to TRBD2. V was clipped by 5 bases and J by 1 base; unmatched bases: 5. The CDR3 contains 15 residues. Germline CDR1 reads ENHRY; CDR2 reads SYGVKD. The CDR3 bases are TGTGCCATCAGTCGGACTAGCCAGGGCACAGATACGCAGTATTTT. This sequence encodes CAISRTSQGTDTQYF.

This clonotype appeared many times. The rearrangement joins TRBV20-1 to TRBJ2-7, with TRBD2 matching 13 bases. This CDR3 contains 16 residues. CDR1 is DFQATT and CDR2 is SNEGSKA in the germline V gene (reference sequence). V lost 0 bases to trimming and J lost 4 bases; unmatched junction nucleotides: 6. CDR3 sequence (DNA): TGCAGTGCTAGAGAATTGACTAGCGGGAGGAGATACGAGCAGTACTTC. Translating it yields CSARELTSGRRYEQYF.

The CDR3 DNA is TGTGCCAGCAGCCAAGACCCGGGATTAGGTTCACCCCTCCACTTT. This sequence encodes CASSQDPGLGSPLHF. This sequence joins TRBV3-1 and TRBJ1-6; D unclear. This CDR3 has 15 amino acids. Looked up from germline, CDR1 is LGHDT and CDR2 is YNNKEL (reference sequence). V lost 0 bases and J 9 bases, leaving 12 bases between the germline ends.

The V and J genes are TRBV27 and TRBJ2-1, with 12 bases fitting TRBD1. Germline lookup yields CDR1 MNHEY and CDR2 SMNVEV (reference sequence). Germline trimming cut 3 bases from V and 6 bases from J; bases unmatched to any gene: 3. CDR3 length: 15 amino acids. CDR3 coding DNA: TGTGCCAGCAGTTTGGGACAGGGGGCCGGCAATGAGCAGTTCTTC. Translation: CASSLGQGAGNEQFF.

This clonotype was recorded a few times. The chain employs TRBV12-3 or TRBV12-4 and TRBJ1-1; 9 positions match TRBD1. The CDR3 is made up of 17 amino acids. V lost 5 bases to trimming and J lost 0 bases; unmatched junction nucleotides: 10. The CDR3 sequence: CASSPGTGREVNTEAFF. The CDR3 nucleotides are TGTGCCAGCAGTCCCGGGACAGGGAGGGAAGTGAACACTGAAGCTTTCTTT.

This clonotype has at least ten counts. J is TRBJ2-3 and V is TRBV12-3 or TRBV12-4, with 10 bases that match TRBD2. V was pared by 6 bases and J by 5 bases, with 8 bases of the junction left unmatched. The CDR3 runs 15 residues. CDR3 sequence reads: CASSRPSGRQDTQYF. The DNA for the CDR3 is TGTGCCAGCAGCCGTCCTAGCGGGAGACAAGATACGCAGTATTTT.

Here the CDR3 DNA reads TGTGCCAGCAGTTACTCGATCGGCGGGAGGGCAGATACGCAGTATTTT. Residues: CASSYSIGGRADTQYF. The chain joins TRBV6-2 or TRBV6-3 to TRBJ2-3, with 9 bases fitting TRBD2. The J segment lost 4 bases and the V segment lost 0 bases, leaving 5 bases of the junction unmatched. The CDR3 consists of 16 residues. The germline V gene encodes CDR1 MNHEY and CDR2 SVGEGT.

This clonotype showed up just a few times. The genes are TRBV6-2 or TRBV6-3 and TRBJ1-3; 10 positions agree with TRBD1. The CDR3 contains 16 residues. Germline CDR1 and CDR2: MNHEY and SVGEGT. Germline trimming cut 7 bases from V and 4 bases from J; bases unmatched to any gene: 10. CDR3 sequence: CASTDLTGGNGNTIYF. CDR3 coding DNA: TGTGCCAGCACCGATCTGACAGGGGGCAACGGAAACACCATATATTTT.

The rearrangement joins TRBV7-2 to TRBJ1-6, with unresolved D. This CDR3 has 16 amino acids. Trimming shortened V by 5 bases and J by 4 bases, and 15 bases separated the two germline ends. Germline V gene sequence: CDR1 SGHTA, CDR2 FQGNSA. The CDR3 DNA sequence: TGTGCCAGCAGCCTAACCATGATCGTTTATAATTCACCCCTCCACTTT. This encodes CASSLTMIVYNSPLHF.

This clonotype was observed at least ten times. V usage is TRBV7-9 and J usage is TRBJ2-7, with D possibly being TRBD1 (5 bases). The germline V and J ends were trimmed by 6 bases and 4 bases, with 16 bases remaining between them. Per germline, CDR1 SEHNR and CDR2 FQNEAQ (reference sequence). CDR3 size: 14 residues. The DNA of the CDR3 is TGTGCCAGCAGTGCCCCATCAGGGTCTTACGAGCAGTACTTC. Translation gives CASSAPSGSYEQYF. Using reference TRBV7-9 and TRBJ2-7 for the parts outside the CDR3, the full variable domain is DTGVSQNPRHKITKRGQNVTFRCDPISEHNRLYWYRQTLGQGPEFLTYFQNEAQLEKSRLLSDRFSAERPKGSFSTLEIQRTEQGDSAMYLCASSAPSGSYEQYFGPGTRLTVT.

A few counts support this clonotype. V usage is TRBV6-1 and J usage is TRBJ2-5; D gene unclear. There are 17 residues in the CDR3. Per germline, CDR1 MNHNS and CDR2 SASEGT. V was trimmed by 1 base and J by 1 base, leaving 16 bases between them. As DNA, the CDR3 is TGTGCCAGCAGTGAAGGGGTGTGGGCATCCTCCCAAGAGACCCAGTACTTC. This translates into CASSEGVWASSQETQYF.

This clonotype was counted at least ten times. The chain joins TRBV4-2 to TRBJ2-7, with 7 nucleotides matching TRBD2. Germline V gene sequence: CDR1 LGHNA, CDR2 YNFKEQ. CDR3 length: 15 amino acids. V trimming: 1 base; J trimming: 3 bases; junction bases outside the gene matches: 6. CDR3 region: CASSQVRASGYEQYF. The CDR3 DNA follows: TGTGCCAGCAGCCAAGTGAGGGCTAGCGGCTACGAGCAGTACTTC.

The chain carries TRBV6-5 and TRBJ2-5, with 9 positions matching TRBD1. Germline values: CDR1 MNHEY, CDR2 SVGAGI. The V gene end was trimmed by 2 bases and the J gene end by 4 bases; junction bases not matched to a gene: 2. This CDR3 is built from 14 residues. The CDR3, as DNA: TGTGCCAGCAGTTACACGGACAGGGGAGAGACCCAGTACTTC. Its translation: CASSYTDRGETQYF.

The chain couples TRBV12-3 or TRBV12-4 to TRBJ2-1; the match to TRBD2 covers 16 bases. The CDR3 consists of 17 residues. Trimming took 3 bases from V and 9 from J; bases not matched to a gene: 8. The CDR3 DNA follows: TGTGCCAGCAGTTTTAGGGGACTAGCGGGAGGGAGAGGTGAGCAGTTCTTC. Translating gives CASSFRGLAGGRGEQFF.

This clonotype was observed a handful of times. The chain recombines TRBV11-2 with TRBJ2-5; D is unclear. The germline V gene has CDR1 SGHAT and CDR2 FQNNGV. This CDR3 has 12 residues. V lost 5 bases and J 5 bases, leaving 9 bases between the germline ends. CDR3: CASSRFSETQYF. For the CDR3, the DNA is TGTGCCAGCAGCCGGTTCTCGGAGACCCAGTACTTC.

This chain joins TRBV6-6 and TRBJ2-3; 10 nucleotides line up with TRBD2. From germline, CDR1 is MNHNY and CDR2 SVGAGI (reference sequence). The CDR3 is 16 amino acids. V shed 5 bases, J shed 2 bases, and the junction held 7 bases outside the gene matches. The CDR3 reads CASSTIAGGLTDTQYF. The CDR3 DNA sequence: TGTGCCAGCAGTACTATAGCGGGGGGCCTCACAGATACGCAGTATTTT.

The chain uses TRBV20-1 and TRBJ1-2; 9 bases align to TRBD1. Germline CDR1 DFQATT, CDR2 SNEGSKA (reference sequence). This CDR3 is 15 amino acids long. Trimming removed 0 bases from V and 4 bases from J; junction bases left unmatched: 6. CDR3 nucleotides: TGCAGTGCTAGAGAAGGAACAGGGGGCGGCTATGGCTACACCTTC. Translated, it gives CSAREGTGGGYGYTF.